Below, one T cell receptor beta chain is given with its context. Its antigen remains unknown. The libraries were made with immunoSEQ v3. Profiled with immunoSEQ multiplex PCR; TCRdb holds only in-frame clones, not every one. The sample lists around 100,000 clones, about three fifths occurring once. The sample originates from a study of TIL therapy for anti-PD-1-resistant metastatic lung cancer. As for the study in general: Tumors carried a median roughly 1.5 non-synonymous mutations per megabase. Findings and caveats of the study: Many TIL product clones were absent from baseline tumor, suggesting clonal contraction.

Described time point: pre-treatment sample, taken before nivolumab and TIL therapy. Tumor tissue came from excised metastases, mostly pleural nodules or supraclavicular lymph nodes. V gave up 5 bases and J gave up 6 bases, with 8 bases separating them. The germline gives CDR1 MDHEN, CDR2 SYDVKM. The CDR3 has 11 residues. The specimen was tumor tissue, collected at baseline. The chain recombines TRBV28 with TRBJ2-7; unclear D gene. The TCR originated in a person aged 25 to 79 with non-small cell lung cancer. The CDR3 sequence is CASSTPREQYF. DNA of the CDR3: TGTGCCAGCAGTACACCCCGCGAGCAGTACTTC. Using reference TRBV28 and TRBJ2-7 for the parts outside the CDR3, the full variable domain is DVKVTQSSRYLVKRTGEKVFLECVQDMDHENMFWYRQDPGLGLRLIYFSYDVKMKEKGDIPEGYSVSREKKERFSLILESASTNQTSMYLCASSTPREQYFGPGTRLTVT.